This T cell receptor beta chain stems from a study of CD8+CD57+ T cells in acquired aplastic anemia. Study background: Sorted CD4+ and CD8+ cell DNA averaged approximately 3.4 ug. Study-level points and caveats: Between patients and controls, some 31 CD8+ CDR3 sequences were found in common.

In regard to this clonotype: Antigen unknown.

Profiling that covered TCR beta VDJ and CDR3 relied on genomic DNA as its template. MiXCR was run by TCRdb on the reads, yielding one entry per CDR3 protein. The sample shows 180,000 or so distinct CDR3 sequences, 63% of them seen only once. Individuals selected for sequencing had exhibited CD8+CD57+ cell expansion on flow cytometry. Trimming at V came to 2 bases and at J to 9 bases, leaving 7 bases not matched to a gene. This CDR3 is 15 amino acids long. CDR1 SEHNR and CDR2 FQNEAQ come from the germline V gene (reference sequence). The sample consisted of sorted CD4+, CD8+, or CD8+CD57+ T cells (not recorded which) from PBMCs. The chain combines TRBV7-9 with TRBJ1-6; TRBD1 matches 7 bases. This sequence was found in a human donor with aplastic anemia. Here the CDR3 reads CASSLRQGDGSPLHF. CDR3 bases: TGTGCCAGCAGCTTACGACAGGGTGACGGTTCACCCCTCCACTTT.